This TCR beta chain is from a study of T cells in Graves' hyperthyroidism and ophthalmopathy. Germline V gene data show CDR1 as SNHLY and CDR2 as FYNNEI. The length of the CDR3 is 11 residues. Trimming cost V 4 bases and J 5 bases, with 5 bases left between them. It was RNA transcripts that yielded the amplified TCR beta CDR3 regions. Primed by the HTBI set, a first-round RT-PCR was run on the TCR CDR3. Each CDR3 protein gets one entry after TCRdb re-called the multiplex PCR reads with MiXCR. The sample consists of hundreds of thousands of distinct CDR3 sequences, 46% of them appearing once. This clonotype was seen at least ten times. The antigen is undetermined. Patients aged 18 to 65 had newly diagnosed hyperthyroidism lasting under 2 months. Study-wide findings and caveats: Blood samples included most of the expanded thyroid clonotypes exceeding 0.001.

The material sequenced was peripheral blood or thyroid tissue (not recorded which). The V and J genes are TRBV2 and TRBJ1-1, with D perhaps matching TRBD1 (5 bases). This clonotype was sampled from a woman younger than 35 with Graves' hyperthyroidism. CDR3 loop: CASSGGTEAFF. CDR3 nucleotide sequence: TGTGCCAGCAGTGGGGGGACTGAAGCTTTCTTT.